This T cell receptor beta chain was found in a study of Ad26.COV2.S vaccination and SARS-CoV-2 variants. Study-level information: Participants got Ad26.COV2.S intramuscularly, once or twice 56 days apart.

A remark on this clone: The antigen is unknown.

Study conclusions and caveats: Placebo recipients showed lower spike-specific TCR breadth than vaccinees.

Treatment: some 19 received Ad26.COV2.S at low or high dose, single or two shots; 5 received placebo; per-sample allocation not given. Sampling was done on day 63 after the first vaccine or placebo injection. Built on an Ad26 vector, the vaccine expressed Wuhan-strain SARS-CoV-2 spike. The table came from immunoSEQ multiplex PCR; TCRdb's copy has only in-frame clones and leaves some out. Among some 640,000 clones listed, approximately 88% were seen once. Germline V CDR1 and CDR2: SGDLS, YYNGEE. The CDR3 has 13 residues. V gave up 0 bases and J gave up 6 bases, with 7 bases separating them. This TCR derives from a person aged 18 to 65 who received the Ad26.COV2.S COVID-19 vaccine or a placebo. The starting material was peripheral blood, obtained in a trial of Ad26.COV2.S vaccine versus placebo. J is TRBJ2-1 and V is TRBV9; tentatively, D is TRBD1 (6 bases). CDR3 nucleotide sequence: TGTGCCAGCAGCGTAGGAGGGGGCAATGAGCAGTTCTTC. Translation: CASSVGGGNEQFF.